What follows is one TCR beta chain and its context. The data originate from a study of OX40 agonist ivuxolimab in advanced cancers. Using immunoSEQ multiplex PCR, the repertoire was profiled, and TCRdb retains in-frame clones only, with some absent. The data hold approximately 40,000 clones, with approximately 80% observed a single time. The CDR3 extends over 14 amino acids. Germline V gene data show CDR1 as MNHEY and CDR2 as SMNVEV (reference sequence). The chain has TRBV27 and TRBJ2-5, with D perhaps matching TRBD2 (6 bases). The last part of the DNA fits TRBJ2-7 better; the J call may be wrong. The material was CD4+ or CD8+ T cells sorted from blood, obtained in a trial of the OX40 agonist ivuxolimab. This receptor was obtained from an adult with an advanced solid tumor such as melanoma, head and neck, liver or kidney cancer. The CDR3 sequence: CASSLYIGGYEQYF. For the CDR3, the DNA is TGTGCCAGCAGTTTATATATCGGGGGCTACGAGCAGTACTTC.